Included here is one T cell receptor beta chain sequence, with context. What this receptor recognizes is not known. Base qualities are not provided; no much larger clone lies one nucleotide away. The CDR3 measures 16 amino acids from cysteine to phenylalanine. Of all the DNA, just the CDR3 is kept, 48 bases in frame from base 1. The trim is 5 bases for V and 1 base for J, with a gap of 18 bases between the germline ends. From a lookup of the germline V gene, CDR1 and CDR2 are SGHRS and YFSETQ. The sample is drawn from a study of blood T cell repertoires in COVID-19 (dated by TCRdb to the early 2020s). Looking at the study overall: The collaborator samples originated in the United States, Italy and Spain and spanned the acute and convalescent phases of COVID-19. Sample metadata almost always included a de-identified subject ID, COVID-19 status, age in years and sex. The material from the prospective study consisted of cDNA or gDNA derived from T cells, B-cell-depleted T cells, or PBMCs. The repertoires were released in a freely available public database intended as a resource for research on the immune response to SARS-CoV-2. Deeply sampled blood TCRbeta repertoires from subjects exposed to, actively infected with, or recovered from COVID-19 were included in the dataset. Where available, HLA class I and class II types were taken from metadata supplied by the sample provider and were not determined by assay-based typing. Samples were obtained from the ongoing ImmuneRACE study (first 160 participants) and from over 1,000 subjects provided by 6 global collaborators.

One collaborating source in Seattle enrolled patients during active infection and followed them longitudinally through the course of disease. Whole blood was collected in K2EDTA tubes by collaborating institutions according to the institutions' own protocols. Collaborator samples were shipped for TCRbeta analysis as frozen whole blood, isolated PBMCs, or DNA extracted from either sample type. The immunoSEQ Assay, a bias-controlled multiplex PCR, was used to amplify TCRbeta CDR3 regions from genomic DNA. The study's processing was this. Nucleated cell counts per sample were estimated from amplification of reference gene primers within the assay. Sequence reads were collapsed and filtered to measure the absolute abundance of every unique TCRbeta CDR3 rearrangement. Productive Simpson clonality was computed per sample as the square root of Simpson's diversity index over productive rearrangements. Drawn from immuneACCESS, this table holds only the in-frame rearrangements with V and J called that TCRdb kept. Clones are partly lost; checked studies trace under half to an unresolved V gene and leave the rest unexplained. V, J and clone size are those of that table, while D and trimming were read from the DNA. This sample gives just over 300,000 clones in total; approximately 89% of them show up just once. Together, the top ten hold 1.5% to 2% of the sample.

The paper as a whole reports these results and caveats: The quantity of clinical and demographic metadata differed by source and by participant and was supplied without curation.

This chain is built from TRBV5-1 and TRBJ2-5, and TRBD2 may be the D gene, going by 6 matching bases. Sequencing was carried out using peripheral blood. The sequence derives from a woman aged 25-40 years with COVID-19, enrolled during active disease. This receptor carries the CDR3 CASSRGASALQETQYF. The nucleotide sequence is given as TGCGCCAGCAGTCGTGGAGCTAGCGCCCTCCAAGAGACCCAGTACTTC.